The 2 T cell receptor beta chains listed next were all sequenced from one sample in a study of molecular identifiers for immune sequencing clone quantification. TCRdb recomputed calls from the PCR reads with MiXCR, one row per CDR3 protein. The sample carries under 600,000 distinct CDR3 sequences, around a fifth recorded once. The sequenced sample was naive CD8+ T cells from blood, with Jurkat cell RNA spiked in. Sample subset: FACS-sorted CD8+CD4-CCR7+CD45RA+ naive T cells. These receptors all come from a human donor in good health. Some libraries in this study had Jurkat cell RNA spiked in.

The rearrangement links TRBV7-9 to TRBJ2-1, with 16 bases fitting TRBD2. Germline V gene sequence: CDR1 SEHNR, CDR2 FQNEAQ (reference sequence). The CDR3 extends over 18 amino acids. The V gene end was trimmed by 5 bases and the J gene end by 8 bases; junction bases not matched to a gene: 12. CDR3 loop: CASSQRPGLAGGPDEQFF. Here the CDR3 DNA reads TGTGCCAGCAGCCAACGGCCGGGACTAGCGGGAGGGCCTGATGAGCAGTTCTTC.

This chain uses TRBV27 with TRBJ1-1; D gene ambiguous. Germline V lookup: CDR1 MNHEY, CDR2 SMNVEV (reference sequence). V lost 3 bases and J 1 base, leaving 9 bases between the germline ends. This CDR3 is 14 amino acids long. CDR3 sequence (DNA): TGTGCCAGCAGTTTGTTAAGCTCGAACACTGAAGCTTTCTTT. It codes for CASSLLSSNTEAFF.